These T cell receptor beta chains were read from a single sample in a study of cytomegalovirus exposure and HLA in healthy donors. This table comes from immunoSEQ multiplex PCR, and its TCRdb copy is limited to in-frame clones, with some not included. The sample data list 120,000 to 150,000 clones. The specimen was PBMCs. All receptors come from a woman aged 18 to 35 in good health and CMV-seronegative. Each CDR3 is given with its conserved first and last residue. Each record gives: J gene, D gene, V gene, CDR3 DNA, CDR3 protein. A D gene is named only where the DNA matches it firmly.

TRBJ2-1	-	TRBV9	TGTGCCAGCAGCGTAGGGGACTTGAGCTCCTACAATGAGCAGTTCTTC	CASSVGDLSSYNEQFF
TRBJ2-3	-	TRBV9	TGTGCCAGCAGCGGACGGGATTCCACAGATACGCAGTATTTT	CASSGRDSTDTQYF
TRBJ2-3	-	TRBV7-9	TGTGCCAGCAGCCCCTCTAGCGTGGGTACGCAGTATTTT	CASSPSSVGTQYF
TRBJ1-5	-	TRBV11-2	TGTGCCAGCAGCTTAGATATCAATCAGCCCCAGCATTTT	CASSLDINQPQHF
TRBJ1-3	-	TRBV29-1	TGCAGCGTTGTCCTTCCTGGAAACACCATATATTTT	CSVVLPGNTIYF
TRBJ2-2	-	TRBV5-1	TGCGCCAGCAGCTTGGGGCCTTGGGCGAACACCGAGGAGCTGTTTTTT	CASSLGPWANTEELFF
TRBJ2-5	TRBD1	TRBV5-1	TGCGCCAGCAGCTCTCAGGGGGCGAAAGAGACCCAGTACTTC	CASSSQGAKETQYF
TRBJ2-7	-	TRBV2	TGTGCCAGCAGCGATAGAGGGAAAGGGACCTACGAGCAGTACTTC	CASSDRGKGTYEQYF
TRBJ1-1	TRBD1	TRBV7-8	TGTGCCAGCAGCCATACGGGACAGGAAGCTTTCTTT	CASSHTGQEAFF
TRBJ1-2	TRBD1	TRBV30	TGTGCCTGGGGGACCGGGACAGGGGTTGATGGCTACACCTTC	CAWGTGTGVDGYTF
TRBJ1-1	-	TRBV7-3	TGTGCCAGCAGCTTTGGGGGGAATGCTGAAGCTTTCTTT	CASSFGGNAEAFF
TRBJ2-5	TRBD1	TRBV27	TGTGCCAGCCATCCGACAGGGATGGGGCAAGAGACCCAGTACTTC	CASHPTGMGQETQYF
TRBJ2-3	-	TRBV28	TGTGCCAGCAGTTTACCCAGGGTCCTGACAGATACGCAGTATTTT	CASSLPRVLTDTQYF
TRBJ2-2	-	TRBV28	TGTGCCAGCGAGGTCGTCCCCGGGGAGCTGTTTTTT	CASEVVPGELFF
TRBJ2-3	-	TRBV5-4	TGTGCCAGCAGCTTTCTTGTAGCAGATACGCAGTATTTT	CASSFLVADTQYF
TRBJ1-4	-	TRBV19	TGTGCCAGTAGCCCAGGACTAACAACTAATGAAAAACTGTTTTTT	CASSPGLTTNEKLFF
TRBJ1-2	-	TRBV19	TGTGCCAGTACCACAATCTCGAGTGGGGGCAACGAGAACCATGGCTACACCTTC	CASTTISSGGNENHGYTF
TRBJ1-4	-	TRBV19	TGTGCCAGTACCCTCGGACAGACCATGAGGTCTGAAAAACTGTTTTTT	CASTLGQTMRSEKLFF
TRBJ1-1	TRBD1	TRBV15	TGTGCCACCAGCAGAGAAGTCGCAGGGGGAACTGAAGCTTTCTTT	CATSREVAGGTEAFF
TRBJ2-1	-	TRBV5-1	TGCGCCAGCAGCCAGGGCGGTAGCTCCTACAATGAGCAGTTCTTC	CASSQGGSSYNEQFF
TRBJ1-2	TRBD1	TRBV6-6	TGTGCCAGCAGGGACAGGGGTGACTATGGCTACACCTTC	CASRDRGDYGYTF
TRBJ1-3	TRBD1	TRBV5-1	TGCGCCAGCAGCCCCGGGACAGTAAGAAACACCATATATTTT	CASSPGTVRNTIYF
TRBJ1-5	-	TRBV19	TGTGCCAGTAGTATATATTCGGGGGGTCTTCAGCCCCAGCATTTT	CASSIYSGGLQPQHF
TRBJ1-1	TRBD1	TRBV18	TGTGCCAGCTCAGATAAGGGGGCTATCATGAACACTGAAGCTTTCTTT	CASSDKGAIMNTEAFF
TRBJ1-6	-	TRBV6-6	TGTGCCAGCAGCAAAGGAGGCGGATATAATTCACCCCTCCACTTT	CASSKGGGYNSPLHF
TRBJ1-2	-	TRBV18	TGTGCCAGCTCACCAGGGCCTAACTATGGCTACACCTTC	CASSPGPNYGYTF
TRBJ2-4	-	TRBV19	TGTGCCAGTAGTATAGTCCTAGCCAAAAACATTCAGTACTTC	CASSIVLAKNIQYF
TRBJ2-4	TRBD2	TRBV7-2	TGTGCCAGCAGCTTCGGACTAGGGGAAAACATTCAGTACTTC	CASSFGLGENIQYF
TRBJ1-6	TRBD1	TRBV25-1	TGTGCCAGCAGGGGGACAGGGGACCCTTCACCCCTCCACTTT	CASRGTGDPSPLHF
TRBJ2-3	TRBD2	TRBV5-6	TGTGCCAGCAGCTTTAGCGGGAGAATGACAGATACGCAGTATTTT	CASSFSGRMTDTQYF
TRBJ2-1	-	TRBV5-1	TGCGCCAGCAGCCTGACCGGGACTGCCTACAATGAGCAGTTCTTC	CASSLTGTAYNEQFF
TRBJ2-5	TRBD2	TRBV7-9	TGTGCCAGCCTACTAGCGGGAGAGACCCAGTACTTC	CASLLAGETQYF
TRBJ2-5	TRBD2	TRBV7-6	TGTGCCAGCAGCTTAGCGGGAGGGCCGGGTAGGGAGACCCAGTACTTC	CASSLAGGPGRETQYF
TRBJ1-5	TRBD1	TRBV15	TGTGCCACCAGCAAGACCGGGACAGGGGGCAAGTCTGGCAATCAGCCCCAGCATTTT	CATSKTGTGGKSGNQPQHF
TRBJ1-4	-	TRBV6-5	TGTGCCAGCAGTTACTCGGGTACGGCGGGAATTGAAAAACTGTTTTTT	CASSYSGTAGIEKLFF
TRBJ1-3	-	TRBV21-1	TGTGCCATCAGCGGACAGAGCAGCTCTGGAAACACCATATATTTT	CAISGQSSSGNTIYF
TRBJ2-7	-	TRBV18	TGTGCCAGCTCACCACCGGGGGCAGCCACCTACGAGCAGTACTTC	CASSPPGAATYEQYF
TRBJ2-1	TRBD2	TRBV5-4	TGTGCCAGCAGCCCACGTTATAGGCGGGAGAGGGGTGAGCAGTTCTTC	CASSPRYRRERGEQFF
TRBJ2-1	-	TRBV2	TGTGCCAGCAGTGTAAATCCCTCCTACAATGAGCAGTTCTTC	CASSVNPSYNEQFF
TRBJ2-1	TRBD2	TRBV4-1	TGCGCCAGCAGCCAAAGATACTTACCGGGACTAACTAATGAGCAGTTCTTC	CASSQRYLPGLTNEQFF
TRBJ2-7	-	TRBV11-3	TGTGCCAGCAGCTTAGACAGGGCCAGTAACTACGAGCAGTACTTC	CASSLDRASNYEQYF
TRBJ1-1	-	TRBV6-6	TGTGCCAGCAGTTACTCGAGGAATTTGAACACTGAAGCTTTCTTT	CASSYSRNLNTEAFF
TRBJ2-7	TRBD1	TRBV15	TGTGCCACCAGCAGTCCCAGGACAGGGACCTACGAGCAGTACTTC	CATSSPRTGTYEQYF
TRBJ2-2	-	TRBV4-1	TGCGCCAGCAGCCAAGGCGGGACCCCTGCCAGCGGGGAGCTGTTTTTT	CASSQGGTPASGELFF
TRBJ2-2	-	TRBV4-3	TGCGCCAGCAGCCAAGAAGGGACTCGCACCGGGGAGCTGTTTTTT	CASSQEGTRTGELFF
TRBJ1-5	-	TRBV12-1	TGTGCCAGCAGCTTTGAAGGGACAGGGGGCTTCAATCAGCCCCAGCATTTT	CASSFEGTGGFNQPQHF
TRBJ2-5	TRBD2	TRBV7-2	TGTGCCAGCAGCTTGCTAGCGGGATACCAAGAGACCCAGTACTTC	CASSLLAGYQETQYF
TRBJ2-7	TRBD2	TRBV7-2	TGTGCCAGCAGCTTAGTTCAACTAGCGGACTACGAGCAGTACTTC	CASSLVQLADYEQYF
TRBJ1-1	-	TRBV30	TGTGCCTGGAGTGGCGGGGGGCGGTACACTGAAGCTTTCTTT	CAWSGGGRYTEAFF
TRBJ2-3	TRBD2	TRBV5-4	TGTGCCAGCAGCTCGGGAACTAGCGGGAGTACAGATACGCAGTATTTT	CASSSGTSGSTDTQYF
TRBJ2-7	TRBD1	TRBV27	TGTGCCACCTCAACAGGGGATTACGGCGAGCAGTACTTC	CATSTGDYGEQYF
TRBJ2-5	-	TRBV19	TGTGCCAGCCGTAGCAGAGGAGAGACCCAGTACTTC	CASRSRGETQYF
TRBJ1-2	-	TRBV10-3	TGTGCCATCAGTGATCCGAACAAACAGGGAGGGGGCTATGGCTACACCTTC	CAISDPNKQGGGYGYTF
TRBJ2-3	-	TRBV5-8	TGTGCCAGCAGCCACGGGGTTGGCACAGATACGCAGTATTTT	CASSHGVGTDTQYF